A single sample gave rise to the 14 T cell receptor beta chains below, sequenced in a study of response to subunit inactivated influenza vaccine. TCRdb redid the calling of the RT-PCR reads with MiXCR, one entry per CDR3 protein. The repertoire includes around 710,000 distinct CDR3 sequences, about 15% of them detected once, and 5.5% to 7% sits in the top ten. Material: PBMCs from blood, obtained around 14 days before vaccination. These receptors were collected from a man in his forties or fifties who received an inactivated influenza vaccine.

The rearrangement uses TRBV24-1 and TRBJ2-3; TRBD2 agrees at 14 bases. V trimming: 4 bases; J trimming: 10 bases; junction bases outside the gene matches: 9. Germline V lookup: CDR1 KGHDR, CDR2 SFDVKD. This CDR3 contains 16 residues. The CDR3: CATSDHGLAGGSPQYF. The CDR3 coding sequence is TGTGCCACCAGTGACCACGGACTAGCGGGGGGCAGTCCGCAGTATTTT.

A few counts support this clonotype. The chain uses TRBV20-1 and TRBJ2-3; no firm D call. The CDR3 is made up of 11 amino acids. CDR1 and CDR2 from the germline V gene are DFQATT and SNEGSKA (reference sequence). The germline V and J ends were trimmed by 1 base and 11 bases, with 10 bases remaining between them. The DNA of the CDR3 is TGCAGTGCTAGAGGGTCAGTAGGGCAGTATTTT. Residues: CSARGSVGQYF.

The table lists this clonotype with a few counts. This rearrangement joins TRBV12-3 or TRBV12-4 to TRBJ2-7; D remains ambiguous. This CDR3 is built from 13 residues. V was pared by 3 bases and J by 2 bases, with 8 bases between. The CDR3 nucleotides read TGTGCCAGCAGTTTTGGCAGAACCTACGAGCAGTACTTC. It is translated as CASSFGRTYEQYF.

This sequence joins TRBV11-3 and TRBJ2-3; possibly TRBD2 for D (5 bases). This CDR3 has 14 amino acids. V was clipped by 4 bases and J by 8 bases, with 16 bases between them. Germline CDR1 and CDR2: SGHNT and YENEEA. CDR3 sequence: CASSSSQRAGTQYF. CDR3 DNA: TGTGCCAGCAGCTCCTCCCAAAGGGCGGGTACGCAGTATTTT.

This clonotype has a handful of counts. This chain links TRBV7-2 with TRBJ2-7; D is unresolved. Deletions cut 1 base from V and 5 bases from J, with 15 bases between. Per germline, CDR1 SGHTA and CDR2 FQGNSA. This CDR3 has 15 residues. For the CDR3, the DNA is TGTGCCAGCAGCTTAGGGCAGCTAAGAGGCGACGAGCAGTACTTC. Protein product: CASSLGQLRGDEQYF.

This sequence joins TRBV25-1 and TRBJ1-4, with D uncertain. CDR1 and CDR2 (germline): MGHDK, SYGVNS. The ends were cut back, 1 base at V and 7 bases at J, with 10 bases in the middle. The CDR3 has 14 amino acids. The DNA for the CDR3 is TGTGCCAGCAGTGAATGGCAGAACGCTGAAAAACTGTTTTTT. Its translation is CASSEWQNAEKLFF.

V gene TRBV7-3 combines with J gene TRBJ2-1, with 7 bases aligning to TRBD2. Germline V gives CDR1 SGHTA, CDR2 FQGTGA. This CDR3 has 14 residues. V shed 5 bases, J shed 9 bases, and the junction held 10 bases outside the gene matches. CDR3 residues: CASSPMARGGEQFF. The CDR3 DNA reads TGTGCCAGCAGCCCTATGGCCCGCGGGGGTGAGCAGTTCTTC.

The gene calls are TRBV4-2 and TRBJ2-2; 9 bases agree with TRBD1. The J segment lost 0 bases and the V segment lost 3 bases, leaving 5 bases of the junction unmatched. The CDR3 has 17 amino acids. Looked up from germline, CDR1 is LGHNA and CDR2 is YNFKEQ. The CDR3 region is CASSQGRTGANTGELFF. CDR3 coding DNA: TGTGCCAGCAGCCAGGGGAGGACAGGGGCGAACACCGGGGAGCTGTTTTTT.

The chain recombines TRBV24-1 with TRBJ2-1, with D perhaps TRBD2 (5 bases). With 5 bases removed from V and 12 bases from J, the gap between germline ends came to 16 bases. Germline V CDR1 and CDR2: KGHDR, SFDVKD. CDR3 size: 13 residues. The CDR3 region has the DNA TGTGCCACCAGTGCGGACTGGAATGAGGGGCAGTTCTTC. The encoded protein is CATSADWNEGQFF.

This chain links TRBV9 with TRBJ2-3; TRBD1 might be the D (6 bases). V was pared by 3 bases and J by 5 bases, with 16 bases between. The CDR3 loop spans 15 amino acids. Germline loops: CDR1 SGDLS, CDR2 YYNGEE. CDR3 sequence reads: CASSATGKGQDTQYF. CDR3 sequence (DNA): TGTGCCAGCAGCGCAACAGGGAAAGGACAAGATACGCAGTATTTT. The full variable domain, in which reference TRBV9 and TRBJ2-3 provide the parts outside the CDR3, is DSGVTQTPKHLITATGQRVTLRCSPRSGDLSVYWYQQSLDQGLQFLIQYYNGEERAKGNILERFSAQQFPDLHSELNLSSLELGDSALYFCASSATGKGQDTQYFGPGTRLTVL.

The rearrangement uses TRBV19 and TRBJ1-1; no firm D call. CDR3 size: 11 residues. Germline-derived CDR1 and CDR2 are LNHDA and SQIVND (reference sequence). The V and J ends lost 7 bases and 4 bases respectively, with 7 bases between them. This chain's CDR3 is CASKVATEAFF. The CDR3, as DNA: TGTGCCAGTAAGGTGGCCACTGAAGCTTTCTTT. The full variable domain, in which reference TRBV19 and TRBJ1-1 provide the parts outside the CDR3, is DGGITQSPKYLFRKEGQNVTLSCEQNLNHDAMYWYRQDPGQGLRLIYYSQIVNDFQKGDIAEGYSVSREKKESFPLTVTSAQKNPTAFYLCASKVATEAFFGQGTRLTVV.

This clonotype was observed a handful of times. CDR3: CASSLAGLAGGDEQFF. The CDR3 DNA sequence: TGTGCCAGCAGCTTGGCCGGGTTAGCGGGGGGCGATGAGCAGTTCTTC. The chain recombines TRBV5-6 with TRBJ2-1, with 10 bases lining up with TRBD2. From germline, CDR1 is SGHDT and CDR2 YYEEEE. The CDR3 sequence is 16 residues long. The V and J ends lost 0 bases and 8 bases, in that order; junction bases with no gene match: 8.

The sample holds a few counts of this clonotype. The chain carries TRBV10-3 and TRBJ2-3, with 7 bases that match TRBD2. CDR3 size: 14 residues. V dropped 8 bases and J dropped 0; count of bases not matched to a gene: 5. In germline, CDR1 is ENHRY, CDR2 SYGVKD. CDR3 DNA sequence: TGTGCCATCGCAACGCGGGGGAGCACAGATACGCAGTATTTT. It specifies CAIATRGSTDTQYF.

This clonotype was seen many times. The chain has TRBV28 and TRBJ2-1, with D perhaps matching TRBD2 (6 bases). The germline V and J ends were trimmed by 8 bases and 5 bases, with 25 bases remaining between them. The CDR3 contains 17 residues. CDR1 is MDHEN and CDR2 is SYDVKM in the germline V gene. The CDR3 DNA reads TGTGCCAGCTTACCTCCCCGGGACTGGCTTCCAAACAATGAGCAGTTCTTC. Residues: CASLPPRDWLPNNEQFF.